Detailed here is one TCR beta chain. What it binds is unknown. The sample comes from a study of blood T cells in healthy people across ages. Regarding the study as a whole: Per million T cells, TCR beta diversity dropped roughly linearly as age increased. With donor CMV status unknown, expanded clonotype changes were possibly confounded.

Through a sample-barcoded 5' primer and a J-beta primer mix, a second PCR was run for 7 to 11 cycles. Each cDNA molecule carried a tag from a template-switch adaptor that contained 12 random nucleotides. TCRdb re-called the 5' RACE reads through MiXCR, storing one row per CDR3 protein. The sample has 1,500,000 or so distinct CDR3 sequences, approximately 43% seen once. This TCR was sampled from a young woman in good health. Specimen: blood.

In DNA form, the CDR3 reads TGTGCCAGCAGGTCCGGGACAGCCGTTGAAGCTTTCTTT. Its translation: CASRSGTAVEAFF. The J gene is TRBJ1-1, the V gene TRBV12-3 or TRBV12-4; TRBD1 matches 7 bases. This CDR3 contains 13 residues. The ends lost 6 bases at V and 7 bases at J; junction bases unmatched: 8.